The entry that follows covers one T cell receptor (beta chain) sequence. Its specificity is unknown. Assay: immunoSEQ multiplex PCR; the TCRdb copy retains only in-frame clones and omits some. This repertoire shows 25,000 to 35,000 clones, 80% to 90% found once; its top ten account for 15%. The V gene end was trimmed by 4 bases and the J gene end by 5 bases; junction bases not matched to a gene: 8. The CDR3 contains 16 residues. Germline V CDR1 and CDR2: SGHRS, YFSETQ. This sample was taken from a study of T cells after posttransplantation cyclophosphamide. Findings and caveats of the study: Donor CD8+ memory clones often dominated recipient blood repertoires at later times. TRB overlap between skin or GI tissue T cells and blood was limited. After PTCy, TRB diversity resembled that of CNI/methotrexate controls.

This chain links TRBV5-1 with TRBJ2-2, with 10 positions matching TRBD2. The sequenced material came from PBMCs. This clonotype was obtained from a woman aged 35 to 49 with a blood cancer, CMV-positive, and with a related stem cell donor. CDR3: CASSPSGGPRTGELFF. In DNA, the CDR3 is TGCGCCAGCAGCCCTAGCGGGGGCCCTAGGACCGGGGAGCTGTTTTTT.